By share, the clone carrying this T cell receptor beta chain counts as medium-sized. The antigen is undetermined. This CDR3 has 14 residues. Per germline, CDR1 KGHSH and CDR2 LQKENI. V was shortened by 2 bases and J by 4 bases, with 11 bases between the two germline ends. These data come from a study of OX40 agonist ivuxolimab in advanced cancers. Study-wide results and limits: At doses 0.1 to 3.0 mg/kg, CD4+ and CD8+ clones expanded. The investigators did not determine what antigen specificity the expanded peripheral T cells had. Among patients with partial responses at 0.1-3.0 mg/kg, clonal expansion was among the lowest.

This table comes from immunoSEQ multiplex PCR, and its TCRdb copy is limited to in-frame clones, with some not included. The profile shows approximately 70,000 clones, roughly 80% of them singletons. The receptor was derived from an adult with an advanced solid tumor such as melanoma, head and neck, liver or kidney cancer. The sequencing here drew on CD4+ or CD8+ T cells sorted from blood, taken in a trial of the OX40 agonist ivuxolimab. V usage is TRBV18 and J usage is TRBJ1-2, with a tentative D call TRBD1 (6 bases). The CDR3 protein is CASSPRGSGYGYTF. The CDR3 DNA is TGTGCCAGCTCACCAAGGGGGTCGGGCTATGGCTACACCTTC.